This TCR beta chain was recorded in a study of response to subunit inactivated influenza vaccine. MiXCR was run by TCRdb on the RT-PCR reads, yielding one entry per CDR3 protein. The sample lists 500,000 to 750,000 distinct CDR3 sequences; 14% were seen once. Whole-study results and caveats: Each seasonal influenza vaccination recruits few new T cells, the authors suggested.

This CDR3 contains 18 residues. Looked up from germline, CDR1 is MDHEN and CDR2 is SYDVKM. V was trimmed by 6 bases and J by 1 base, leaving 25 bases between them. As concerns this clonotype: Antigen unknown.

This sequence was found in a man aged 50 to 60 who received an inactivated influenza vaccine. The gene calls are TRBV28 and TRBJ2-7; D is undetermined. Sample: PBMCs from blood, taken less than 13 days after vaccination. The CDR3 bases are TGTGCCAGCAGGCCGCTTACCGATACATGGATTACATCCTACGAGCAGTACTTC. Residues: CASRPLTDTWITSYEQYF.